The 17 T cell receptor beta chains below were found in one sample sequenced in a study of CD8 T cells in ankylosing spondylitis. TCRdb re-derived calls from the 5' RACE reads in MiXCR, one entry per CDR3 protein. The sample lists approximately 140,000 distinct CDR3 sequences, roughly 7.7% seen once, with 7.3% in the top ten. Sequencing was done on a sample of synovial fluid, either unsorted or a sorted T cell fraction (not recorded which). These receptors were taken from a male donor with ankylosing spondylitis.

The V call is TRBV6-2 or TRBV6-3, the J call TRBJ2-2; the D is unclear. This CDR3 contains 14 residues. The ends were cut back, 6 bases at V and 0 bases at J, with 8 bases in the middle. Germline V CDR1 and CDR2: MNHEY, SVGEGT. CDR3 nucleotides: TGTGCCAGCAGACCTACAACGAACACCGGGGAGCTGTTTTTT. Translation gives CASRPTTNTGELFF.

This clonotype has just a few counts. V is TRBV4-2 and J is TRBJ2-7; tentatively, D is TRBD2 (5 bases). Trimming removed 0 bases from V and 2 bases from J, with 11 bases in between. From germline, CDR1 is LGHNA and CDR2 YNFKEQ. CDR3 size: 15 residues. CDR3 protein: CASSQDLPGTYEQYF. The CDR3 DNA reads as TGTGCCAGCAGCCAAGATCTCCCGGGGACCTACGAGCAGTACTTC.

Of note for this clonotype: An end of the junction differs from the germline gene, which may be a read error. CDR3 loop: CTSSPRRGQGGVNTEAFF. The CDR3, as DNA: TGTACCAGCAGTCCCAGGCGGGGACAGGGAGGGGTGAACACTGAAGCTTTCTTT. The J gene is TRBJ1-1, the V gene TRBV3-1; 9 bases are a match to TRBD1. This CDR3 spans 18 amino acids. Germline V gives CDR1 LGHDT, CDR2 YNNKEL (reference sequence).

This clonotype was observed many times. The gene calls are TRBV29-1 and TRBJ2-1, with 7 bases that match TRBD1. The CDR3 is made up of 13 amino acids. CDR1 and CDR2 (germline): SQVTM, ANQGSEA. Trimming removed 6 bases from V and 8 bases from J; junction bases left unmatched: 10. The CDR3 nucleotides read TGCAGCGTCGCGAAGACAGGGTCCCATGAGCAGTTCTTC. Its protein product is CSVAKTGSHEQFF.

This clonotype showed up many times. The chain links TRBV29-1 to TRBJ1-1, with a tentative D call TRBD1 (6 bases). The ends were cut back, 8 bases at V and 3 bases at J, with 10 bases in the middle. The CDR3 has 11 amino acids. Germline V CDR1 and CDR2: SQVTM, ANQGSEA. CDR3 DNA: TGCAGCACAAGGGGGGACACTGAAGCTTTCTTT. Amino acid sequence: CSTRGDTEAFF.

This clonotype was seen at least ten times. A junction boundary mismatches the germline segment, possibly from a read error. The CDR3 protein is CASSKEGRPGGAFF. The CDR3 nucleotides are TGTGCCAGCAGCAAAGAGGGGCGACCAGGTGGGGCTTTCTTT. This chain links TRBV4-2 with TRBJ1-1; possibly TRBD1 for D (5 bases). The V gene's germline CDR1 is LGHNA and CDR2 YNFKEQ. The CDR3 has 14 amino acids.

This clonotype has only a few counts. This chain uses TRBV20-1 with TRBJ2-7; the D is unclear. The V end was cut by 0 bases, the J end by 4 bases, with 13 bases between. The CDR3 loop spans 14 amino acids. Germline CDR1 reads DFQATT; CDR2 reads SNEGSKA (reference sequence). CDR3 sequence (DNA): TGCAGTGCTAGAGACTTACCCAGACGATACGAGCAGTACTTC. Its protein product is CSARDLPRRYEQYF.

This clonotype showed up many times. The chain carries TRBV20-1 and TRBJ2-1, with D possibly being TRBD2 (6 bases). Germline V CDR1 and CDR2: DFQATT, SNEGSKA (reference sequence). The CDR3 runs to 15 residues. V was clipped by 5 bases and J by 8 bases, with 22 bases between them. In DNA form, the CDR3 reads TGCAGTGCTGTTCTTCCGGGACTGTCGCCGGATGAGCAGTTCTTC. This encodes CSAVLPGLSPDEQFF.

In this sample, this clonotype turned up many times. The chain uses TRBV24-1 and TRBJ1-5, with D possibly TRBD1 on 5 matching bases. Trimming shortened V by 4 bases and J by 3 bases, and 9 bases separated the two germline ends. The CDR3 is 14 amino acids. Germline CDR1 and CDR2: KGHDR and SFDVKD. CDR3: CATSERQYNQPQHF. Here the CDR3 DNA reads TGTGCCACCAGTGAACGACAGTACAATCAGCCCCAGCATTTT.

The chain has TRBV7-2 and TRBJ1-1, with 7 bases lining up with TRBD1. Germline values: CDR1 SGHTA, CDR2 FQGNSA. The V and J ends lost 5 bases and 9 bases, in that order; junction bases with no gene match: 9. The CDR3 extends over 13 amino acids. The CDR3 loop is CASSPAAQGKAFF. Written as DNA, the CDR3 is TGTGCCAGCAGCCCCGCGGCACAGGGGAAAGCTTTCTTT.

This clonotype has only a few counts. V usage is TRBV7-2 and J usage is TRBJ2-4; tentatively, D is TRBD2 (6 bases). Germline V gene lookup returns CDR1 SGHTA and CDR2 FQGNSA. V was trimmed by 5 bases and J by 0 bases, leaving 17 bases between them. The CDR3 extends over 17 amino acids. The CDR3 DNA reads as TGTGCCAGCAGCCCACACGGAGGGAGTCTAGCCAAAAACATTCAGTACTTC. Translated, it gives CASSPHGGSLAKNIQYF.

This clonotype was observed a few times. The chain combines TRBV4-2 with TRBJ2-1, with D unresolved. There are 13 residues in the CDR3. CDR1 LGHNA and CDR2 YNFKEQ come from the germline V gene. V was pared by 4 bases and J by 5 bases, with 9 bases between. CDR3 nucleotide sequence: TGTGCCAGCAGCCCCGGGCCCAACAATGAGCAGTTCTTC. It is translated as CASSPGPNNEQFF.

The table lists this clonotype with a few counts. The CDR3 DNA follows: TGTGCCAGCAGTCTTGGAAGGGACATCGGTGGCTACACCTTC. Translated, it gives CASSLGRDIGGYTF. The chain employs TRBV6-2 or TRBV6-3 and TRBJ1-2; D might be TRBD1 (6 bases). Germline values: CDR1 MNHEY, CDR2 SVGEGT. Between the trimmed V and J ends, which lost 5 bases and 7 bases, there was a span of 17 bases. This CDR3 region has 14 residues.

The chain couples TRBV7-2 to TRBJ2-5; the D is unclear. V lost 4 bases to trimming and J lost 2 bases, with 14 bases between them. Per the germline V gene, CDR1 is SGHTA and CDR2 is FQGNSA. This CDR3 is 15 amino acids long. In DNA form, the CDR3 reads TGTGCCAGCAGCTCCCCCGGTGGGTTTCAAGAGACCCAGTACTTC. This codes for CASSSPGGFQETQYF.

V and J are TRBV20-1 and TRBJ1-1; 10 bases are a match to TRBD1. The CDR3 sequence is 16 residues long. Germline V lookup: CDR1 DFQATT, CDR2 SNEGSKA (reference sequence). V lost 2 bases and J lost 1; bases outside the gene matches: 7. CDR3 DNA: TGCAGTGCTAGAAGGGACAGGGGAAAAAAGAACACTGAAGCTTTCTTT. Its translation: CSARRDRGKKNTEAFF.

This clonotype was observed many times. The chain links TRBV12-3 or TRBV12-4 to TRBJ1-1; D gene unclear. The CDR3 runs 15 residues. Trimming stripped 2 bases from V and 1 base from J, with 11 bases between. In nucleotides, the CDR3 is TGTGCCAGCAGTTTATGGGTCGGCAGGAACACTGAAGCTTTCTTT. This sequence encodes CASSLWVGRNTEAFF.

The chain recombines TRBV3-1 with TRBJ2-3; 7 bases match TRBD2. The CDR3 is 13 amino acids. Germline lookup yields CDR1 LGHDT and CDR2 YNNKEL (reference sequence). V shed 2 bases and J 6 bases; nucleotides not matched to a gene: 2. CDR3: CASSQWEGDTQYF. DNA of the CDR3: TGTGCCAGCAGCCAATGGGAGGGGGATACGCAGTATTTT.